Reported below is one T cell receptor beta chain. Clones were sequenced by immunoSEQ multiplex PCR, and TCRdb holds only the in-frame ones, with some missing. The data contain a few hundred thousand clones, around 90% of them singletons. This record comes from a study of blood T cell repertoires in COVID-19. The sequencing sample was made of PBMCs or T cells enriched from blood (not recorded which). This receptor was identified in a woman under 30 with acute COVID-19.

The CDR3 DNA reads TGTGCCAGCAGCCCGCGGGGACCTAGCACAGATACGCAGTATTTT. It is translated as CASSPRGPSTDTQYF. The chain is built from TRBV9 and TRBJ2-3, with a possible D match to TRBD2 (6 bases). CDR1 and CDR2 (germline): SGDLS, YYNGEE. Trimming took off 4 bases at V and 0 bases at J, with 12 bases between the two ends. CDR3 length: 15 residues.